Below are 24 T cell receptor beta chains sequenced from a single sample in a study of response to subunit inactivated influenza vaccine. From the RT-PCR reads, TCRdb called clonotypes with MiXCR, one entry per CDR3 protein. The sample records 550,000 to 800,000 distinct CDR3 sequences, 11% to 15% being singletons. The source material was PBMCs from blood, sampled 14 days before vaccination. These receptors were taken from a man in his fifties who received an inactivated influenza vaccine.

This clonotype was counted once. The chain uses TRBV2 and TRBJ2-1, with TRBD2 as a possible D gene (6 bases). The germline CDR1 and CDR2 sequences are SNHLY and FYNNEI. V lost 6 bases, J lost 0 bases, and 15 bases lay in between. The CDR3 is made up of 16 amino acids. CDR3: CASRPGLSYSYNEQFF. CDR3 DNA: TGTGCCAGCAGACCGGGACTCAGTTACTCCTACAATGAGCAGTTCTTC. Based on the CDR3 plus reference TRBV2 and TRBJ2-1, the full variable domain is EPEVTQTPSHQVTQMGQEVILRCVPISNHLYFYWYRQILGQKVEFLVSFYNNEISEKSEIFDDQFSVERPDGSNFTLKIRSTKLEDSAMYFCASRPGLSYSYNEQFFGPGTRLTVL.

The V and J genes are TRBV7-8 and TRBJ2-5, with TRBD1 identical over 11 bases. The CDR3 is 16 residues long. With 0 bases clipped from V and 5 bases from J, the junction kept 5 bases outside the gene matches. Looked up from germline, CDR1 is SGHVS and CDR2 is FQNEAQ. CDR3 protein: CASSLAPGQGVETQYF. CDR3 sequence (DNA): TGTGCCAGCAGCTTAGCGCCGGGACAGGGGGTCGAGACCCAGTACTTC.

This clonotype has more than one count but fewer than ten. This rearrangement joins TRBV20-1 to TRBJ2-1; 8 bases fit TRBD2. The CDR3 contains 16 residues. The V segment lost 3 bases and the J segment 1 base; nucleotides outside the gene matches: 8. CDR1 and CDR2 from the germline V gene are DFQATT and SNEGSKA (reference sequence). CDR3 protein: CSARETSGRSYNEQFF. The CDR3 nucleotides read TGCAGTGCTAGGGAAACTAGCGGACGGTCCTACAATGAGCAGTTCTTC.

This rearrangement joins TRBV14 to TRBJ2-7; D remains ambiguous. CDR1 and CDR2 (germline): SGHDN, FVKESK. V dropped 0 bases and J dropped 9 bases, with 12 bases sitting between them. The length of the CDR3 is 13 residues. CDR3 sequence reads: CASSQEVKTRQYF. CDR3 sequence (DNA): TGTGCCAGCAGCCAAGAGGTCAAAACAAGGCAGTACTTC.

This clonotype has a handful of counts. V and J are TRBV9 and TRBJ2-1; 7 bases fit TRBD2. J gave up 6 bases and V 2 bases, and 14 bases lay outside the gene matches. Per germline, CDR1 SGDLS and CDR2 YYNGEE. The CDR3 runs to 17 residues. CDR3 in DNA: TGTGCCAGCAGCGTCACCCTAAGCGGGAAAGGGCTCAATGAGCAGTTCTTC. This translates into CASSVTLSGKGLNEQFF.

This clonotype has only a few counts. The chain links TRBV5-5 to TRBJ2-1; tentatively, D is TRBD1 (6 bases). CDR1 SGHKS and CDR2 YYEKEE come from the germline V gene (reference sequence). The ends were cut back, 4 bases at V and 7 bases at J, with 15 bases in the middle. The CDR3 has 14 residues. CDR3 in DNA: TGTGCCAGCAGCAATGGACAGCCGAGGAATGAGCAGTTCTTC. Amino acids: CASSNGQPRNEQFF.

This clonotype showed up many times. The chain carries TRBV11-2 and TRBJ2-1; possible D gene TRBD2, 5 bases. There are 15 residues in the CDR3. CDR1 is SGHAT, CDR2 FQNNGV, per germline. V was cut by 0 bases and J by 1 base, with 7 bases left in between. CDR3 DNA: TGTGCCAGCAGCTTAGAATTAGCGTCCTACAATGAGCAGTTCTTC. Protein sequence: CASSLELASYNEQFF. Full variable domain (rest looked up from reference TRBV11-2 and TRBJ2-1): EAGVAQSPRYKIIEKRQSVAFWCNPISGHATLYWYQQILGQGPKLLIQFQNNGVVDDSQLPKDRFSAERLKGVDSTLKIQPAKLEDSAVYLCASSLELASYNEQFFGPGTRLTVL.

The table lists this clonotype with a few counts. The genes are TRBV14 and TRBJ2-3, with a weak D call TRBD2 (5 bases). Deletions cut 2 bases from V and 5 bases from J, with 8 bases between. Germline V gives CDR1 SGHDN, CDR2 FVKESK. This CDR3 has 13 amino acids. The CDR3 spells CASSQTGKDTQYF. CDR3 in DNA: TGTGCCAGCAGCCAAACCGGGAAAGATACGCAGTATTTT.

V is TRBV27 and J is TRBJ2-1, with unresolved D. The CDR3 runs to 14 residues. From germline, CDR1 is MNHEY and CDR2 SMNVEV (reference sequence). Trimming shortened V by 1 base and J by 4 bases, and 8 bases separated the two germline ends. The CDR3 DNA is TGTGCCAGCAGTTTATTTTTCGGATACAATGAGCAGTTCTTC. It is translated as CASSLFFGYNEQFF.

This clonotype was detected only a few times. The genes are TRBV5-1 and TRBJ2-1; D is possibly TRBD1 (5 bases). The V end lost 7 bases, the J end lost 6 bases, and 11 bases lay between the germline ends. CDR3 length equals 12 residues. CDR1 is SGHRS, CDR2 YFSETQ, per germline. CDR3 nucleotide sequence: TGCGCCAGCGGATTCAGGGTCAATGAGCAGTTCTTC. Amino acid sequence: CASGFRVNEQFF.

This clonotype turned up a few times. The chain employs TRBV19 and TRBJ2-1, with 7 bases aligning to TRBD2. J was trimmed by 2 bases and V by 5 bases; bases with no gene match: 6. The CDR3 consists of 15 residues. From germline, CDR1 is LNHDA and CDR2 SQIVND (reference sequence). The CDR3: CASSRGRAAYNEQFF. Here the CDR3 DNA reads TGTGCCAGTAGTCGGGGGAGGGCCGCCTACAATGAGCAGTTCTTC.

A few counts support this clonotype. The V and J genes are TRBV11-2 and TRBJ2-5, with D uncertain. V shed 5 bases and J shed 5 bases, with 18 bases lying between them. The germline V gene has CDR1 SGHAT and CDR2 FQNNGV. The CDR3 runs to 15 residues. The CDR3 nucleotides read TGTGCCAGCAGCCTCAGTCCCCAGTTCGGCGAGACCCAGTACTTC. Amino acids: CASSLSPQFGETQYF.

In DNA, the CDR3 is TGTGCCAGCAGCTTAGGTGGGGGTTTGGACACTGAAGCTTTCTTT. It yields the protein CASSLGGGLDTEAFF. The rearrangement links TRBV7-2 to TRBJ1-1, with D tentatively TRBD1 (5 bases). V lost 1 base and J lost 3, with 12 bases in between. Germline CDR1 is SGHTA and CDR2 is FQGNSA. The CDR3 spans 15 residues.

This clonotype was seen a few times. The genes are TRBV12-3 or TRBV12-4 and TRBJ2-1; no clear D gene. The V end lost 3 bases, the J end lost 8 bases, and 5 bases lay between the germline ends. There are 11 residues in the CDR3. CDR3 sequence (DNA): TGTGCCAGCAGTTTCATCCATGAGCAGTTCTTC. Translation: CASSFIHEQFF.

CDR3 nucleotide sequence: TGTGCCAGCAGAGGTAGGACGGCCGGGGAGCTGTTTTTT. This sequence encodes CASRGRTAGELFF. The chain combines TRBV7-9 with TRBJ2-2, with D hard to call. CDR3 length: 13 amino acids. Deletions cut 6 bases from V and 6 bases from J, with 11 bases between. CDR1 is SEHNR, CDR2 FQNEAQ, per germline (reference sequence).

This clonotype was recorded only once. The V and J genes are TRBV27 and TRBJ2-2; 9 positions match TRBD2. The germline V gene has CDR1 MNHEY and CDR2 SMNVEV (reference sequence). This CDR3 has 17 residues. The trim removed 5 bases at V and 6 bases at J, leaving 13 bases unmatched. Here the CDR3 reads CASSIIAGGRFSGELFF. The CDR3 DNA is TGTGCCAGCAGTATCATTGCGGGGGGGCGGTTCTCCGGGGAGCTGTTTTTT.

This clonotype appeared a few times. V gene TRBV6-5 combines with J gene TRBJ1-1; D is uncertain. Germline loops: CDR1 MNHEY, CDR2 SVGAGI. Deletions cut 2 bases from V and 10 bases from J, with 14 bases between. The CDR3 is made up of 13 amino acids. Here the CDR3 DNA reads TGTGCCAGCAGTTACAGGGTATCGGGAGGAGCTTTCTTT. Residues: CASSYRVSGGAFF.

This clonotype was found a few times. The chain is built from TRBV11-2 and TRBJ1-5; unclear D gene. Trimming removed 1 base at V and 9 bases at J, with 10 bases between. Germline values: CDR1 SGHAT, CDR2 FQNNGV. The CDR3 is 13 residues long. The CDR3 DNA sequence: TGTGCCAGCAGCTTAGCGGCTGAACTGCCCCAGCATTTT. The encoded protein is CASSLAAELPQHF. The full variable domain, with the rest looked up from reference TRBV11-2 and TRBJ1-5, is EAGVAQSPRYKIIEKRQSVAFWCNPISGHATLYWYQQILGQGPKLLIQFQNNGVVDDSQLPKDRFSAERLKGVDSTLKIQPAKLEDSAVYLCASSLAAELPQHFGDGTRLSIL.

V and J are TRBV20-1 and TRBJ2-1; 13 bases map to TRBD2. The CDR3 contains 14 residues. J gave up 9 bases and V 4 bases, and 6 bases lay outside the gene matches. The germline gives CDR1 DFQATT, CDR2 SNEGSKA (reference sequence). The CDR3 DNA reads as TGCAGTGCTACAGGACTAGCGGGAGCGCTTGAGCAGTTCTTC. Protein product: CSATGLAGALEQFF.

This clonotype was picked up a small number of times. This chain connects TRBV4-1 to TRBJ2-1; D possibly corresponds to TRBD2 (6 bases). The CDR3 has 15 amino acids. V dropped 1 base and J dropped 4 bases, with 11 bases sitting between them. Germline V lookup: CDR1 MGHRA, CDR2 YSYEKL. The DNA for the CDR3 is TGCGCCAGCAGCCAAGTTCCTAGCGCGTACAATGAGCAGTTCTTC. Translation: CASSQVPSAYNEQFF.

This chain joins TRBV10-3 and TRBJ2-5, with D perhaps TRBD2 (5 bases). V lost 8 bases and J 3 bases, leaving 7 bases between the germline ends. Germline V gene sequence: CDR1 ENHRY, CDR2 SYGVKD. The CDR3 totals 11 residues. This CDR3 reads CAIGAEETQYF. The CDR3 DNA follows: TGTGCCATCGGAGCGGAAGAGACCCAGTACTTC.

The CDR3 is CASSLVGGLSYEQYF. In DNA, the CDR3 is TGTGCCAGCAGCTTAGTCGGCGGGCTATCCTACGAGCAGTACTTC. This chain uses TRBV7-2 with TRBJ2-7; weak D call: TRBD2 (5 bases). The germline V gene has CDR1 SGHTA and CDR2 FQGNSA. V lost 1 base and J lost 1, with 11 bases in between. The CDR3 length is 15 residues.

J is TRBJ2-1 and V is TRBV6-2 or TRBV6-3, with a weak D call TRBD2 (5 bases). The V end was cut by 8 bases, the J end by 3 bases, with 8 bases between. Germline CDR1 MNHEY, CDR2 SVGEGT. The CDR3 is made up of 12 amino acids. CDR3 sequence reads: CASRGIYNEQFF. CDR3 DNA sequence: TGTGCCAGCCGGGGAATCTACAATGAGCAGTTCTTC.

This chain links TRBV3-1 with TRBJ2-7, with D hard to call. Germline CDR1 is LGHDT and CDR2 is YNNKEL (reference sequence). Trimming took off 2 bases at V and 7 bases at J, with 9 bases between the two ends. The CDR3 is 12 residues long. CDR3 protein: CASSQLNREQYF. CDR3 sequence (DNA): TGTGCCAGCAGCCAACTTAACCGAGAGCAGTACTTC.